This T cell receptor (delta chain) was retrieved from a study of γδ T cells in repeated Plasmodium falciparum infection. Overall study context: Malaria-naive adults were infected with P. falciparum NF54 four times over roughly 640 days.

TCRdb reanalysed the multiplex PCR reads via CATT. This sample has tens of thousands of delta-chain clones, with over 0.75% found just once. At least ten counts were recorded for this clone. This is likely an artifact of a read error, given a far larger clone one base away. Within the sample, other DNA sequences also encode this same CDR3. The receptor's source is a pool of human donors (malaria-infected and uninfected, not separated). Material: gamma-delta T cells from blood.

CDR3 region: CACDTGQYWGIPSLRYTDKLIF. CDR3 bases: TGTGCCTGTGACACCGGGCAATACTGGGGGATCCCTTCCCTCCGATACACCGATAAACTCATCTTT. The chain combines TRDV2 with TRDJ1; 10 bases are a match to TRDD3. TCRdb gives no J gene; it was assigned here by matching the DNA to germline. Germline trimming cut 0 bases from V and 0 bases from J; bases unmatched to any gene: 21. This CDR3 is 22 amino acids long. In germline, CDR1 is GEAIGNYY, CDR2 EKD.